These 21 T cell receptor beta chains originate from one sample sequenced in a study of regulatory T cells in long-lasting Graves disease. Indicated time point: newly diagnosed GD, antithyroid drugs for less than 3 months. From PBMCs, RNA was extracted and then used to make the TCR library. Library construction for TCR beta used iRepertoire HTBI primers and Arm-PCR of CDR3 regions. Each CDR3 protein is one row after TCRdb ran MiXCR on the multiplex PCR reads. The sample has about 440,000 distinct CDR3 sequences, about 15% seen once. The sample also formed part of further work on T cells in Graves' hyperthyroidism and ophthalmopathy.

Sequenced here: peripheral blood mononuclear cells (PBMCs), sampled at new diagnosis, from a patient treated with antithyroid drugs. The origin of the receptors is a woman younger than 45 with Graves disease.

This clonotype was picked up many times. J is TRBJ2-7 and V is TRBV10-3, with D possibly matching TRBD1 (5 bases). V dropped 7 bases and J dropped 7 bases, with 20 bases sitting between them. This CDR3 spans 14 amino acids. Germline lookup yields CDR1 ENHRY and CDR2 SYGVKD. CDR3 protein: CAIIRTGNRREQYF. DNA for the CDR3: TGTGCCATCATCCGAACAGGAAATCGAAGGGAGCAGTACTTC.

This chain joins TRBV28 and TRBJ2-7; D is tentatively TRBD1 or TRBD2 (5 bases each). The germline V and J ends were trimmed by 5 bases and 5 bases, with 22 bases remaining between them. The CDR3 runs 16 residues. Germline V gene sequence: CDR1 MDHEN, CDR2 SYDVKM. The CDR3 here is CASSPPGAHMSNEQYF. The CDR3 bases are TGTGCCAGCAGTCCGCCCGGGGCCCATATGAGTAACGAGCAGTACTTC.

This clonotype was counted at least ten times. The chain joins TRBV20-1 to TRBJ1-2; perhaps TRBD1 as D (5 bases). Trimming pared 0 bases from V and 2 bases from J, leaving 7 bases between. This CDR3 is 13 amino acids long. CDR1 and CDR2 (germline): DFQATT, SNEGSKA (reference sequence). This CDR3 reads CSAREGVNYGYTF. CDR3 nucleotide sequence: TGCAGTGCTAGAGAAGGGGTGAACTATGGCTACACCTTC.

This chain links TRBV6-1 with TRBJ2-1; D remains ambiguous. Trimming removed 2 bases from V and 0 bases from J, with 8 bases in between. The CDR3 loop spans 15 amino acids. Looked up from germline, CDR1 is MNHNS and CDR2 is SASEGT. The CDR3 protein is CASSERHLSYNEQFF. The CDR3 DNA reads TGTGCCAGCAGTGAAAGGCACCTCTCCTACAATGAGCAGTTCTTC.

The table lists this clonotype with many counts. The chain uses TRBV7-8 and TRBJ1-5; D is possibly TRBD1 (5 bases). Trimming pared 5 bases from V and 7 bases from J, leaving 18 bases between. Germline CDR1 is SGHVS and CDR2 is FQNEAQ. The CDR3 covers 15 residues. DNA of the CDR3: TGTGCCAGCAGCCCTAAGGGGATGAAGTGGCAGCCCCAGCATTTT. It encodes CASSPKGMKWQPQHF.

The J gene is TRBJ1-6, the V gene TRBV12-3 or TRBV12-4; D may be TRBD1 (5 bases). Trimming left V 5 bases short and J 8 bases short, with 13 bases between. The CDR3 runs 14 residues. The CDR3 coding sequence is TGTGCCAGCAGTACCGGGACCCAATATTCACCCCTCCACTTT. Translated: CASSTGTQYSPLHF.

On this clonotype itself: As the CDR3 is not closed by the conserved phenylalanine or tryptophan, this likely results from a read error. It is unclear where the CDR3 begins or ends on the DNA, so no DNA is shown, and the CDR3 is as TCRdb lists it. V usage is TRBV7-9 and J usage is TRBJ1-2; the D call TRBD1 from the table was never checked on the DNA. The CDR3 has 12 amino acids, counting both end residues. In germline, CDR1 is SEHNR, CDR2 FQNEAQ (reference sequence). The CDR3 sequence: CASSLGPGQRSL.

Many counts were recorded for this clonotype. This chain links TRBV7-3 with TRBJ2-5; D may correspond to TRBD1 or TRBD2 (6 bases each). The V end lost 2 bases, the J end lost 0 bases, and 10 bases lay between the germline ends. Germline V gene sequence: CDR1 SGHTA, CDR2 FQGTGA. This CDR3 has 15 residues. The CDR3 loop is CASSLGGGDQETQYF. CDR3 in DNA: TGTGCCAGCAGCTTAGGGGGCGGGGACCAAGAGACCCAGTACTTC.

The J gene is TRBJ2-1, the V gene TRBV20-1; 14 bases are shared with TRBD2. This CDR3 comprises 18 residues. Looked up from germline, CDR1 is DFQATT and CDR2 is SNEGSKA (reference sequence). V was clipped by 0 bases and J by 9 bases; unmatched bases: 13. This CDR3 is CSARDPETGLAGVGEQFF. The CDR3 DNA reads TGCAGTGCTAGAGATCCCGAGACGGGACTAGCGGGAGTGGGTGAGCAGTTCTTC.

This clonotype was found many times. The V and J genes are TRBV15 and TRBJ2-1, with 9 bases identical to TRBD2. The CDR3 has 18 residues. In germline, CDR1 is LNHNV, CDR2 YYDKDF (reference sequence). V lost 5 bases to trimming and J lost 7 bases; unmatched junction nucleotides: 18. CDR3 coding DNA: TGTGCCACCAGCTCTCCGGCGATAGCGGGAGTTAGGGGGAATGAGCAGTTCTTC. It specifies CATSSPAIAGVRGNEQFF.

The table lists this clonotype with a few counts. CDR3 coding DNA: TGTGCCAGCAGCGACCCAAGACAGGGTGGAGAGACCCAGTACTTC. The encoded protein is CASSDPRQGGETQYF. The J gene is TRBJ2-5, the V gene TRBV7-3, with TRBD1 matching over 7 bases. The CDR3 contains 15 residues. V lost 5 bases and J lost 4; bases outside the gene matches: 10. Per the germline V gene, CDR1 is SGHTA and CDR2 is FQGTGA.

In this sample, this clonotype turned up a few times. The chain uses TRBV6-1 and TRBJ1-6; a weak D match, TRBD1 (6 bases). CDR3 length equals 12 residues. V gave up 8 bases and J gave up 14 bases, with 16 bases separating them. Germline V CDR1 and CDR2: MNHNS, SASEGT. CDR3 sequence: CASSQRGESLHF. The CDR3 DNA follows: TGTGCCAGCTCCCAGAGGGGGGAGTCCCTCCACTTT.

With respect to this clonotype: It may be a read error: a sequence one base away is much more abundant. V is TRBV5-6 and J is TRBJ1-1; D remains unclear. This CDR3 region has 12 residues. From germline, CDR1 is SGHDT and CDR2 YYEEEE. DNA of the CDR3: TGTGCCAGCGGCTTCTCAGACACTGAAGCTTTCTTT. This gives the protein CASGFSDTEAFF.

This clonotype was recorded at least ten times. The chain carries TRBV11-2 and TRBJ2-5; 14 bases are a match to TRBD2. Germline V gene sequence: CDR1 SGHAT, CDR2 FQNNGV. Trimming cost V 0 bases and J 5 bases; bases outside gene matches: 8. There are 18 residues in the CDR3. For the CDR3, the DNA is TGTGCCAGCAGCTTAGACGAGACTAGCGGGAGGGCCTTGGAGACCCAGTACTTC. This sequence encodes CASSLDETSGRALETQYF.

This chain links TRBV30 with TRBJ2-7, with D maybe TRBD1 (6 bases). The CDR3 has 15 amino acids. The V gene lost 0 bases and the J gene lost 0 bases, with 12 bases spanning the gap. The germline V gene encodes CDR1 GTSNPN and CDR2 SVGIG (reference sequence). The CDR3 here is CAWSVGQGSSYEQYF. The CDR3 bases are TGTGCCTGGAGTGTAGGGCAGGGGAGCTCCTACGAGCAGTACTTC. The full variable domain, with the rest looked up from reference TRBV30 and TRBJ2-7, is SQTIHQWPATLVQPVGSPLSLECTVEGTSNPNLYWYRQAAGRGLQLLFYSVGIGQISSEVPQNLSASRPQDRQFILSSKKLLLSDSGFYLCAWSVGQGSSYEQYFGPGTRLTVT.

V gene TRBV4-1 combines with J gene TRBJ1-6; D is uncertain. Germline values: CDR1 MGHRA, CDR2 YSYEKL. Trimming removed 3 bases from V and 10 bases from J, with 22 bases in between. CDR3 length: 17 amino acids. The CDR3 loop is CASSQRSPGPLASPLHF. The DNA for the CDR3 is TGCGCCAGCAGCCAGAGATCCCCGGGCCCCTTGGCCTCACCCCTCCACTTT.

Details on this clonotype: The junction departs from the called germline gene at one end, perhaps through a read error. The J gene is TRBJ2-6, the V gene TRBV30; weak D call: TRBD1 (5 bases). The CDR3 length is 15 residues. In germline, CDR1 is GTSNPN, CDR2 SVGIG (reference sequence). Here the CDR3 DNA reads TGTGCCTGGACTGCGACATCCTCTGGGGCCGACGTCCTGACTTTC. Translated: CAWTATSSGADVLTF.

To note about this clonotype: It differs at one base from a far larger clone, so likely a read error. The CDR3 does not close with the conserved phenylalanine or tryptophan, likely indicating a read error. The V gene is TRBV5-1, the J gene TRBJ1-1; a weak D match, TRBD1 (5 bases). Germline V gene lookup returns CDR1 SGHRS and CDR2 YFSETQ. With 4 bases removed from V and 0 bases from J, the gap between germline ends came to 10 bases. This CDR3 has 14 amino acids. The CDR3 DNA follows: TGCGCCAGCAGCGCGGGACTGATGAACACTGAAGCTTTCCTT. Translation: CASSAGLMNTEAFL.

At least ten counts were recorded for this clonotype. J is TRBJ2-7 and V is TRBV6-2 or TRBV6-3; the D gene is possibly TRBD2 (5 bases). Trimming removed 3 bases at V and 2 bases at J, with 11 bases between. The length of the CDR3 is 14 residues. The germline CDR1 and CDR2 sequences are MNHEY and SVGEGT. CDR3 loop: CASSYRGNTYEQYF. The CDR3 DNA follows: TGTGCCAGCAGTTATCGAGGGAATACCTACGAGCAGTACTTC.

V and J are TRBV9 and TRBJ2-1, with D perhaps matching TRBD2 (7 bases). The V end lost 0 bases, the J end lost 4 bases, and 11 bases lay between the germline ends. The CDR3 loop spans 15 amino acids. Looked up from germline, CDR1 is SGDLS and CDR2 is YYNGEE. The CDR3 region is CASSVGGGGYNEQFF. CDR3 DNA: TGTGCCAGCAGCGTAGGAGGGGGGGGGTACAATGAGCAGTTCTTC.

This clonotype occurred a few times. This could be a read error, since a much larger clone is one nucleotide away. This chain joins TRBV6-1 and TRBJ1-1; D possibly corresponds to TRBD1 (5 bases). This CDR3 is built from 15 residues. CDR1 and CDR2 from the germline V gene are MNHNS and SASEGT. The CDR3: CANSVSGARGSEAFF. The CDR3 bases are TGTGCCAACAGTGTGTCCGGGGCCCGCGGATCTGAAGCTTTCTTT.